The rows below give T cell receptor beta chains drawn from one sample of a study of regulatory T cells in long-lasting Graves disease. MiXCR, applied by TCRdb to the multiplex PCR reads, yields one record per CDR3 protein. Among 350,000 to 500,000 distinct CDR3 sequences listed, 12% to 15% were seen once. The sample was also reused in another study, on T cells in Graves' hyperthyroidism and ophthalmopathy.

Material: peripheral blood mononuclear cells (PBMCs), obtained at new diagnosis, from a patient treated with antithyroid drugs. These receptors came from a woman between 50 and 59 years old with Graves disease. Each CDR3 is given without its conserved first and last residue.

v_gene: TRBV28
j_gene: TRBJ2-7
CDR3aa: ASSLSASSYEQY

v_gene: TRBV4-1
j_gene: TRBJ2-3
CDR3aa: ASSQDGLATDTQY

v_gene: TRBV28
j_gene: TRBJ2-2
CDR3aa: ASRSRGGGTGELF

v_gene: TRBV28
j_gene: TRBJ2-3
CDR3aa: ASSPQTSGRSDTQY

v_gene: TRBV6-1
j_gene: TRBJ2-7
CDR3aa: ASPRSSFYEQY

v_gene: TRBV19
j_gene: TRBJ2-5
CDR3aa: ASSIGVTGAQETQY

v_gene: TRBV3-1
j_gene: TRBJ1-5
CDR3aa: ASSPDRNNQPQH

v_gene: TRBV3-1
j_gene: TRBJ1-1
CDR3aa: ASSRRGEAF

v_gene: TRBV11-1
j_gene: TRBJ2-1
CDR3aa: ASSLGSRTSGDNEQF

v_gene: TRBV10-3
j_gene: TRBJ1-1
CDR3aa: AISDRGGMDTEAF

v_gene: TRBV2
j_gene: TRBJ2-3
CDR3aa: ASAIGLAGVRDTQY

v_gene: TRBV5-1
j_gene: TRBJ2-3
CDR3aa: ASSFGEWAGGPRDTQY

v_gene: TRBV5-8
j_gene: TRBJ2-3
CDR3aa: ASSWADTQY

v_gene: TRBV3-1
j_gene: TRBJ2-7
CDR3aa: ASSQVSFYEQY

v_gene: TRBV5-1
j_gene: TRBJ2-3
CDR3aa: ASSLDGTDPQY

v_gene: TRBV10-2
j_gene: TRBJ2-5
CDR3aa: ASSESLRVSGLQETQY

v_gene: TRBV12-3/TRBV12-4
j_gene: TRBJ2-7
CDR3aa: ASSFGRDRYYEQY

v_gene: TRBV28
j_gene: TRBJ1-1
CDR3aa: ASSYPGDMNTEAF

v_gene: TRBV5-1
j_gene: TRBJ2-7
CDR3aa: ASSRTSTEQY

v_gene: TRBV7-2
j_gene: TRBJ2-1
CDR3aa: ASSLRLAGGRNEQF

v_gene: TRBV2
j_gene: TRBJ2-1
CDR3aa: ASSVAREANEQF

v_gene: TRBV5-1
j_gene: TRBJ1-1
CDR3aa: ASSLVRRRGTAGDEAF

v_gene: TRBV27
j_gene: TRBJ2-2
CDR3aa: ASSLPWGRLELNTGELF

v_gene: TRBV7-3
j_gene: TRBJ2-1
CDR3aa: ASSLIGTGTYNEQF

v_gene: TRBV7-6
j_gene: TRBJ2-3
CDR3aa: ASSPRVDSGSTDTQY

v_gene: TRBV20-1
j_gene: TRBJ2-2
CDR3aa: SATSGKAGELF

v_gene: TRBV11-1
j_gene: TRBJ2-6
CDR3aa: ASSFGGLYGANVLT

v_gene: TRBV12-3/TRBV12-4
j_gene: TRBJ2-1
CDR3aa: ASRTTSGGKFYNEQF

v_gene: TRBV5-1
j_gene: TRBJ2-2
CDR3aa: ASSPLPGQSGELF

v_gene: TRBV4-1
j_gene: TRBJ2-7
CDR3aa: ASSRGGPGNEQY

v_gene: TRBV20-1
j_gene: TRBJ1-5
CDR3aa: SASGDSNQPQH

v_gene: TRBV12-5
j_gene: TRBJ1-2
CDR3aa: ASGFLVDREVHGYT

v_gene: TRBV10-3
j_gene: TRBJ2-2
CDR3aa: AIRQGQNTGELF

v_gene: TRBV12-3/TRBV12-4
j_gene: TRBJ2-7
CDR3aa: ASNPSGSSYEQY

v_gene: TRBV12-3/TRBV12-4
j_gene: TRBJ1-2
CDR3aa: ASSFTGGLGGYT

v_gene: TRBV2
j_gene: TRBJ1-2
CDR3aa: ASTEVRLQANYGYT

v_gene: TRBV9
j_gene: TRBJ1-2
CDR3aa: ASSVALTATESGYGYT

v_gene: TRBV24-1
j_gene: TRBJ2-2
CDR3aa: ATKASANTGELF

v_gene: TRBV7-6
j_gene: TRBJ1-2
CDR3aa: ASSLEGRQGGGYT

v_gene: TRBV5-1
j_gene: TRBJ2-1
CDR3aa: ASHSGSSYNEQF

v_gene: TRBV7-2
j_gene: TRBJ1-5
CDR3aa: ASSRRRGRNPNQPQH

v_gene: TRBV7-2
j_gene: TRBJ2-1
CDR3aa: ASSVKQGSGDNEQF

v_gene: TRBV6-1
j_gene: TRBJ1-1
CDR3aa: ASSEADRREAF

v_gene: TRBV20-1
j_gene: TRBJ1-6
CDR3aa: SAKGAPGQNNSPLH

v_gene: TRBV5-1
j_gene: TRBJ1-1
CDR3aa: ASSLSVPNTEAF